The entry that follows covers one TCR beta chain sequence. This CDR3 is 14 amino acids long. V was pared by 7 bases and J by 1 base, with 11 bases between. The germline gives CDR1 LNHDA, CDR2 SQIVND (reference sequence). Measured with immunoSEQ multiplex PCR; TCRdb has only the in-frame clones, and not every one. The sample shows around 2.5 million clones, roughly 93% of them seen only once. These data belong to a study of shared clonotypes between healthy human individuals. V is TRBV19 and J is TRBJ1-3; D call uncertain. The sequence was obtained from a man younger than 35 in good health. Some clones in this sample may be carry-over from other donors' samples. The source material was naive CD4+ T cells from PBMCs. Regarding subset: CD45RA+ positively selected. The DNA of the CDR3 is TGTGCCAGTACAGGACGGGCATCTGGAAACACCATATATTTT. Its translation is CASTGRASGNTIYF.